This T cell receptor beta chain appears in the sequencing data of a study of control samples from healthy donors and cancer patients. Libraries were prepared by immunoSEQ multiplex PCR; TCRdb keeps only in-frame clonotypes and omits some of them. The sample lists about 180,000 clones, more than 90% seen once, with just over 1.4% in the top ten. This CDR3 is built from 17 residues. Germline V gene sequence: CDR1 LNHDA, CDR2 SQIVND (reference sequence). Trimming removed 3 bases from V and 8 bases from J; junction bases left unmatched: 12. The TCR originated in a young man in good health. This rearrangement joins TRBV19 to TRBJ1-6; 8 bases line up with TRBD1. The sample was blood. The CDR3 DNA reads TGTGCCAGTAGTATTTTATTGAGACAGGGGAGGGATTCACCCCTCCACTTT. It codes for CASSILLRQGRDSPLHF.